The TCR beta chain under discussion was sequenced for a study of CD8 T cells in ankylosing spondylitis. The study's findings and limits: It was reported that disease-linked clones were significantly enriched in matched ankylosing spondylitis synovial fluid.

It was by quantitative 5'-RACE with molecular barcodes that TCR beta libraries were made. TCRdb processed the 5' RACE reads anew with MiXCR; each CDR3 protein has one entry. Of roughly 230,000 distinct CDR3 sequences detected, 18% appear once; the ten largest clones hold over 25%. For this clonotype: Antigen unknown.

The clonotype was recovered from a male donor with ankylosing spondylitis or in good health (not recorded which). Sequencing input: blood, either unsorted or a sorted T cell fraction (not recorded which).

CDR3 loop: CASSQGRGSVEQYF. The DNA for the CDR3 is TGCGCCAGCAGCCAAGGTCGCGGATCCGTCGAGCAGTACTTC. The chain couples TRBV4-1 to TRBJ2-7, with no clear D. V lost 1 base to trimming and J lost 6 bases, with 13 bases between them. Germline loops: CDR1 MGHRA, CDR2 YSYEKL. This CDR3 region has 14 residues.